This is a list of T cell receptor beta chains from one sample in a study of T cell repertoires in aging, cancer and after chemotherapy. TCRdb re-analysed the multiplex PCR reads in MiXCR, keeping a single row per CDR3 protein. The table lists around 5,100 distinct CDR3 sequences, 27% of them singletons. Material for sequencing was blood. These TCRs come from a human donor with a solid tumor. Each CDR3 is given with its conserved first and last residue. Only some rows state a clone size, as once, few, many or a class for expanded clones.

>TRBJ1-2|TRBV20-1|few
CSAPGEVGVNYGYTF
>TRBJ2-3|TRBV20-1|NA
CSARDRTGATDTQYF
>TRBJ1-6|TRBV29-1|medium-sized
CSVVGTDPNSPLHF
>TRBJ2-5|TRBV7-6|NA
CASSPGQSYVQETQYF
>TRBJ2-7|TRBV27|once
CASSFTGDGDIYEQYF
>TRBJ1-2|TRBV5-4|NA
CASSSDPGTGDSYGYTF
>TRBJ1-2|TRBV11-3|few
CASSSDQGIKDGYTF
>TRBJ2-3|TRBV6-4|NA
CASSLGGSSDTQYF
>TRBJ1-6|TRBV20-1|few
CSARGLKGGSSYNSPLHF
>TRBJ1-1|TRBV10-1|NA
CASSASRQGDTEAFF
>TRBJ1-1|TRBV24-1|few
CATSFQGNSEAFF
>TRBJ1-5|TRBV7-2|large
CASSLGQGQPQHF
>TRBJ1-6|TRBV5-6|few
CASSLGHSYNSPLHF
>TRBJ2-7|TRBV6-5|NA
CASSYRGQSAVKYEQYF
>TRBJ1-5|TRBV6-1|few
CASRSRGGNQPQHF
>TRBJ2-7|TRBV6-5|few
CASSKGTGAYEQYF
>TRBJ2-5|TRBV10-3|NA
CAISGLKPDTGVQTQYF
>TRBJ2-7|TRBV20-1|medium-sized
CSAQRDTAYEQYF
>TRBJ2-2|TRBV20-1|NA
CSARGQRGYTGELFF
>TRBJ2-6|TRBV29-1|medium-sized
CSAGQSSGANVLTF
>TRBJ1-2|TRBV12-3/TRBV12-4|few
CASSFKGSYGYTF
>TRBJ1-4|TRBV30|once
CAWSSPGRGVNKKLFF
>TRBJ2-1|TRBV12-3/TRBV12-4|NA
CASSPARLAGHNEQFF
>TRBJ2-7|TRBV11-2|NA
CASSLGWGPPEDEQYF
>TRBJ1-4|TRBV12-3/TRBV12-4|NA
CASSPPWGGGNEKLFF
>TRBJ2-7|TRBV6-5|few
CASSYSTVSYEQYF
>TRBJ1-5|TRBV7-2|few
CASSSTITSNQPQHF
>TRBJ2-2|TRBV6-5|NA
CASSYSASGRTGELFF
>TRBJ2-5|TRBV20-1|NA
CSARVSSGGETQYF
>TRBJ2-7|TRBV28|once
CASSPGGGYEQYF
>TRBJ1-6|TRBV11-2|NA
CASSSLGQGKNSPLHF
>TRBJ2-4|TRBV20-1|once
CSAAAGPAAKNIQYF
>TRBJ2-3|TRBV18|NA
CASSPGQGRDTQYF
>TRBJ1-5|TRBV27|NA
CASSLWGQGAGQPQHF
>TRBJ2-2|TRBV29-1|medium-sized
CSVGWRLAGGTGELFF
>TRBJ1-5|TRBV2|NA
CASSGGSGQPQHF
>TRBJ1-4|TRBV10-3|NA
CAISEGQEKAKLFF